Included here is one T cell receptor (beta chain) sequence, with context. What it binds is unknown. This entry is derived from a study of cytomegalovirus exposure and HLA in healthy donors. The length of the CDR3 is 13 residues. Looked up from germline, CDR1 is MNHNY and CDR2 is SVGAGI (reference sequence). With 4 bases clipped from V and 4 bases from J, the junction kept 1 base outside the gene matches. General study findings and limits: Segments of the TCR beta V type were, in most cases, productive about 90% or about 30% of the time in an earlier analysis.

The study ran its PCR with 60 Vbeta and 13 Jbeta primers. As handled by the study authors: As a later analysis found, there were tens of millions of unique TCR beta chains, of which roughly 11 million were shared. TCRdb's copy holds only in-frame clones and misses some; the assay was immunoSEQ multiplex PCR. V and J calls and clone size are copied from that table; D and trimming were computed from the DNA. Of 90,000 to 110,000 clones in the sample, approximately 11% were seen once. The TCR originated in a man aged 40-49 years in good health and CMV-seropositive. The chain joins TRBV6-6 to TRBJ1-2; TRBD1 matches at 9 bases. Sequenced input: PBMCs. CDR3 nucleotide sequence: TGTGCCAGCAGTTGGGACAGGGTCTATGGCTACACCTTC. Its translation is CASSWDRVYGYTF.